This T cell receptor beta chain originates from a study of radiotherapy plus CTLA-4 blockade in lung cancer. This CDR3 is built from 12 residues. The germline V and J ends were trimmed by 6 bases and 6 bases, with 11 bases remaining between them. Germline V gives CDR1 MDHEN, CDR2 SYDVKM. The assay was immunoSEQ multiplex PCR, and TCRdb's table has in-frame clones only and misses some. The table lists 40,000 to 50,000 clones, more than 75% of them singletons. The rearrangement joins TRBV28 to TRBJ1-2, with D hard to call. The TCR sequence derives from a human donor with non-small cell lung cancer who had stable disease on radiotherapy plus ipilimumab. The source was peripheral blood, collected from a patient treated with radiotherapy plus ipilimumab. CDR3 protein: CASSEGNNGYTF. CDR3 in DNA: TGTGCCAGCAGCGAGGGAAATAATGGCTACACCTTC.